Following are 28 T cell receptor beta chains from one sample sequenced in a study of OX40 agonist ivuxolimab in advanced cancers. Receptor amplification or capture employed the immunoSEQ multiplex PCR assay. This is the immuneACCESS table as TCRdb keeps it, with only in-frame sequences that have V and J called. A part of the clones is gone; compared with another copy, unresolved V genes explain less than half, and the rest is unexplained. Counted in this sample were fewer than 65,000 clones; roughly 80% of them appeared once. The ten most abundant clones make up 3.5% to 4.5% of the sample. Specimen: CD4+ or CD8+ T cells sorted from blood, collected in a trial of the OX40 agonist ivuxolimab. These receptors all stem from an adult with an advanced solid tumor such as melanoma, head and neck, liver or kidney cancer.

V and J are TRBV9 and TRBJ2-1, with 7 nucleotides matching TRBD2. The CDR3 runs to 17 residues. Germline CDR1 is SGDLS and CDR2 is YYNGEE. V dropped 2 bases and J dropped 1; count of bases not matched to a gene: 9. This CDR3 is CASSVLGTGRSYNEQFF. The CDR3 DNA reads as TGTGCCAGCAGCGTCTTAGGTACCGGGAGGTCCTACAATGAGCAGTTCTTC.

The CDR3 DNA sequence: TGTGCCTGGAGTCCGACGGTACAAGAGACCCAGTACTTC. It specifies CAWSPTVQETQYF. The genes are TRBV30 and TRBJ2-5, with D hard to call. The CDR3 runs to 13 residues. Germline CDR1 is GTSNPN and CDR2 is SVGIG (reference sequence). The ends were cut back, 2 bases at V and 2 bases at J, with 9 bases in the middle.

This chain connects TRBV19 to TRBJ1-3; D gene ambiguous. V was trimmed by 2 bases and J by 0 bases, leaving 5 bases between them. CDR1 is LNHDA, CDR2 SQIVND, per germline (reference sequence). The CDR3 has 14 residues. CDR3 nucleotide sequence: TGTGCCAGTAGTATAAAAGGCTCTGGAAACACCATATATTTT. Residues: CASSIKGSGNTIYF.

This clone has a handful of counts. The chain recombines TRBV7-9 with TRBJ2-3; D remains ambiguous. Germline V CDR1 and CDR2: SEHNR, FQNEAQ (reference sequence). The germline V and J ends were trimmed by 5 bases and 0 bases, with 15 bases remaining between them. The CDR3 sequence is 16 residues long. CDR3 sequence (DNA): TGTGCCAGCAGCCGATCTGGGTCGACTAGCACAGATACGCAGTATTTT. It encodes CASSRSGSTSTDTQYF. Supplemented by reference TRBV7-9 and TRBJ2-3, the full variable domain reads DTGVSQNPRHKITKRGQNVTFRCDPISEHNRLYWYRQTLGQGPEFLTYFQNEAQLEKSRLLSDRFSAERPKGSFSTLEIQRTEQGDSAMYLCASSRSGSTSTDTQYFGPGTRLTVL.

The chain has TRBV27 and TRBJ1-2; D not certain. Germline assignment: CDR1 MNHEY and CDR2 SMNVEV (reference sequence). This CDR3 is built from 12 residues. The ends were cut back, 5 bases at V and 5 bases at J, with 9 bases in the middle. The CDR3 sequence: CASSRRDYGYTF. The CDR3, as DNA: TGTGCCAGCAGTCGGAGGGATTATGGCTACACCTTC.

This chain connects TRBV9 to TRBJ2-2; unclear D gene. The CDR3 is 14 residues long. The germline V gene has CDR1 SGDLS and CDR2 YYNGEE. V gave up 0 bases and J gave up 1 base, with 4 bases separating them. CDR3 region: CASSVAQNTGELFF. In DNA, the CDR3 is TGTGCCAGCAGCGTAGCACAGAACACCGGGGAGCTGTTTTTT.

V and J are TRBV5-1 and TRBJ1-3, with D tentatively TRBD1 (5 bases). Trimming pared 4 bases from V and 1 base from J, leaving 18 bases between. CDR3 length: 17 amino acids. The germline V gene has CDR1 SGHRS and CDR2 YFSETQ. CDR3 nucleotides: TGCGCCAGCAGCAGCACCGGGACCACAGAATCTGGAAACACCATATATTTT. Translated, it gives CASSSTGTTESGNTIYF.

J is TRBJ2-3 and V is TRBV19; D possibly uses TRBD1 or TRBD2 (6 bases each). Germline assignment: CDR1 LNHDA and CDR2 SQIVND (reference sequence). This CDR3 comprises 14 residues. V lost 5 bases to trimming and J lost 6 bases, with 15 bases between them. CDR3 in amino acids: CASSPLGAGDTQYF. The CDR3 bases are TGTGCCAGTAGTCCCCTGGGGGCGGGGGATACGCAGTATTTT.

The chain carries TRBV7-2 and TRBJ2-2; D possibly corresponds to TRBD1 (5 bases). Trimming cost V 5 bases and J 7 bases, with 17 bases left between them. The germline V gene has CDR1 SGHTA and CDR2 FQGNSA. The CDR3 has 15 amino acids. As DNA, the CDR3 is TGTGCCAGCAGCCCTAACGCAGGGCTGGGCGGGGAGCTGTTTTTT. It codes for CASSPNAGLGGELFF. Full variable domain (outside the CDR3, taken from reference TRBV7-2 and TRBJ2-2): GAGVSQSPSNKVTEKGKDVELRCDPISGHTALYWYRQSLGQGLEFLIYFQGNSAPDKSGLPSDRFSAERTGGSVSTLTIQRTQQEDSAVYLCASSPNAGLGGELFFGEGSRLTVL.

The V call is TRBV11-1, the J call TRBJ2-5; 11 bases match TRBD1. The CDR3 sequence is 16 residues long. Germline CDR1 is SGHAT and CDR2 is FQDESV (reference sequence). The trim removed 0 bases at V and 2 bases at J, leaving 2 bases unmatched. CDR3 nucleotides: TGTGCCAGCAGCTTAGCCGGGACAGGGGGACAAGAGACCCAGTACTTC. Protein product: CASSLAGTGGQETQYF. The whole variable domain, remainder taken from reference TRBV11-1 and TRBJ2-5, is EAEVAQSPRYKITEKSQAVAFWCDPISGHATLYWYRQILGQGPELLVQFQDESVVDDSQLPKDRFSAERLKGVDSTLKIQPAELGDSAMYLCASSLAGTGGQETQYFGPGTRLLVL.

V gene TRBV27 combines with J gene TRBJ2-7; D is perhaps TRBD1 (6 bases). In germline, CDR1 is MNHEY, CDR2 SMNVEV (reference sequence). The V end was cut by 5 bases, the J end by 4 bases, with 18 bases between. CDR3 length: 15 amino acids. The CDR3 spells CASSPDRFAQYEQYF. The CDR3 bases are TGTGCCAGCAGTCCAGACAGGTTCGCTCAATACGAGCAGTACTTC.

This clone was seen just once. The chain links TRBV6-6 to TRBJ1-1; no reliable D call. The V gene's germline CDR1 is MNHNY and CDR2 SVGAGI (reference sequence). Trimming pared 2 bases from V and 4 bases from J, leaving 8 bases between. The CDR3 contains 13 residues. The CDR3 reads CASSYQASTEAFF. The DNA for the CDR3 is TGTGCCAGCAGTTACCAGGCGAGCACTGAAGCTTTCTTT.

The V call is TRBV2, the J call TRBJ1-2, with a tentative D call TRBD1 (5 bases). The CDR3 sequence is 14 residues long. The germline V gene encodes CDR1 SNHLY and CDR2 FYNNEI. V lost 2 bases and J 8 bases, leaving 15 bases between the germline ends. The CDR3 DNA reads as TGTGCCAGCAGTGAAAATAAGGGGTTAGGGGGCTACACCTTC. Translation: CASSENKGLGGYTF.

The chain couples TRBV19 to TRBJ1-4; D is unresolved. CDR1 and CDR2 from the germline V gene are LNHDA and SQIVND (reference sequence). CDR3 length: 14 residues. Trimming stripped 6 bases from V and 0 bases from J, with 8 bases between. The CDR3 spells CASSTTATNEKLFF. CDR3 bases: TGTGCCAGTAGCACGACGGCAACTAATGAAAAACTGTTTTTT.

This chain joins TRBV11-2 and TRBJ1-5; the D gene is possibly TRBD1 (5 bases). Germline V gene lookup returns CDR1 SGHAT and CDR2 FQNNGV. The CDR3 is 13 amino acids. V lost 3 bases to trimming and J lost 7 bases, with 10 bases between them. The CDR3 DNA sequence: TGTGCCAGCAGCTTTCAAGAGGGGCAGCCCCAGCATTTT. As protein: CASSFQEGQPQHF.

The chain has TRBV11-2 and TRBJ1-5; D is unresolved. The CDR3 runs 13 residues. Trimming left V 4 bases short and J 0 bases short, with 4 bases between. Germline V gives CDR1 SGHAT, CDR2 FQNNGV. The CDR3 bases are TGTGCCAGCAGCTCACATAGCAATCAGCCCCAGCATTTT. This gives the protein CASSSHSNQPQHF.

The chain employs TRBV4-2 and TRBJ2-7; 12 nucleotides match TRBD2. The V gene's germline CDR1 is LGHNA and CDR2 YNFKEQ. The CDR3 is made up of 16 amino acids. J gave up 7 bases and V 3 bases, and 10 bases lay outside the gene matches. The CDR3 reads CASSHLLAGGAGEQYF. For the CDR3, the DNA is TGTGCCAGCAGCCACCTACTAGCGGGAGGTGCGGGGGAGCAGTACTTC.

In this sample, this clone turned up a few times. This chain connects TRBV6-6 to TRBJ2-3; 14 bases fit TRBD2. Trimming removed 6 bases from V and 5 bases from J; junction bases left unmatched: 7. CDR3 length equals 16 residues. CDR1 and CDR2 (germline): MNHNY, SVGAGI (reference sequence). The CDR3 loop reads CASRLPGLAGEDTQYF. DNA of the CDR3: TGTGCCAGCAGGTTACCGGGACTAGCGGGAGAAGATACGCAGTATTTT.

This clone has just a few counts. The J gene is TRBJ1-1, the V gene TRBV11-2, with D possibly being TRBD1 (6 bases). The length of the CDR3 is 13 residues. Germline loops: CDR1 SGHAT, CDR2 FQNNGV. Trimming left V 5 bases short and J 2 bases short, with 9 bases between. CDR3 sequence: CASSEGENTEAFF. In DNA, the CDR3 is TGTGCCAGCAGCGAGGGGGAAAACACTGAAGCTTTCTTT.

The rearrangement uses TRBV18 and TRBJ1-4; D might be TRBD1 (6 bases). This CDR3 is 16 amino acids long. Per germline, CDR1 KGHSH and CDR2 LQKENI. Deletions cut 3 bases from V and 7 bases from J, with 18 bases between. The CDR3 coding sequence is TGTGCCAGCTCACCGGCGGGGGCCCGGGGGAGTGAAAAACTGTTTTTT. It is translated as CASSPAGARGSEKLFF.

CDR3 loop: CASSKDIGRQTYEQYF. The CDR3 DNA reads as TGTGCCAGCAGCAAAGACATCGGACGGCAAACCTACGAGCAGTACTTC. This rearrangement joins TRBV11-1 to TRBJ2-7; D not resolved. Trimming took off 5 bases at V and 2 bases at J, with 19 bases between the two ends. Germline V gene data show CDR1 as SGHAT and CDR2 as FQDESV (reference sequence). The CDR3 loop spans 16 amino acids.

The chain is built from TRBV5-4 and TRBJ2-1; possible D gene TRBD2, 6 bases. This CDR3 has 15 residues. The germline V gene encodes CDR1 SGHNT and CDR2 YYREEE (reference sequence). V shed 7 bases and J shed 2 bases, with 16 bases lying between them. CDR3 nucleotide sequence: TGTGCCAGCGGACAACAGACGGGGGCCTACAATGAGCAGTTCTTC. Its protein is CASGQQTGAYNEQFF.

V usage is TRBV11-2 and J usage is TRBJ2-1, with D possibly matching TRBD2 (6 bases). This CDR3 has 16 amino acids. Between the trimmed V and J ends, which lost 5 bases and 4 bases, there was a span of 18 bases. Germline V gene lookup returns CDR1 SGHAT and CDR2 FQNNGV. The CDR3 DNA reads as TGTGCCAGCAGCCCAACACTCCCTAGCGCGTACAATGAGCAGTTCTTC. Its translation is CASSPTLPSAYNEQFF. The full variable domain, completed using reference TRBV11-2 and TRBJ2-1, is EAGVAQSPRYKIIEKRQSVAFWCNPISGHATLYWYQQILGQGPKLLIQFQNNGVVDDSQLPKDRFSAERLKGVDSTLKIQPAKLEDSAVYLCASSPTLPSAYNEQFFGPGTRLTVL.

J is TRBJ1-2 and V is TRBV6-5, with no clear D. The CDR3 covers 14 residues. CDR1 and CDR2 from the germline V gene are MNHEY and SVGAGI. V was pared by 4 bases and J by 5 bases, with 14 bases between. The CDR3 region has the DNA TGTGCCAGCAGTTTTCCGGGCGGGGAGTATGGCTACACCTTC. It yields the protein CASSFPGGEYGYTF.

The V gene is TRBV7-6, the J gene TRBJ1-1; D remains ambiguous. Germline assignment: CDR1 SGHVS and CDR2 FNYEAQ. V lost 6 bases and J 2 bases, leaving 10 bases between the germline ends. CDR3 length: 13 amino acids. The CDR3 reads CASRRTLNTEAFF. CDR3 coding DNA: TGTGCCAGCAGGAGAACACTCAACACTGAAGCTTTCTTT.

The gene calls are TRBV7-2 and TRBJ2-1; no firm D call. The CDR3 sequence is 14 residues long. Trimming shortened V by 1 base and J by 4 bases, and 8 bases separated the two germline ends. Germline values: CDR1 SGHTA, CDR2 FQGNSA. CDR3 coding DNA: TGTGCCAGCAGCTTAGAGGCTTATTACAATGAGCAGTTCTTC. Its protein is CASSLEAYYNEQFF.

V usage is TRBV5-6 and J usage is TRBJ1-5; D is undetermined. Trimming removed 2 bases from V and 7 bases from J, with 16 bases in between. There are 15 residues in the CDR3. Looked up from germline, CDR1 is SGHDT and CDR2 is YYEEEE. CDR3 in amino acids: CASSFRGERGQPQHF. The CDR3 DNA follows: TGTGCCAGCAGCTTCCGTGGGGAGAGAGGCCAGCCCCAGCATTTT. Full variable domain (missing parts from reference TRBV5-6 and TRBJ1-5): DAGVTQSPTHLIKTRGQQVTLRCSPKSGHDTVSWYQQALGQGPQFIFQYYEEEERQRGNFPDRFSGHQFPNYSSELNVNALLLGDSALYLCASSFRGERGQPQHFGDGTRLSIL.

This clone appeared a few times. J is TRBJ1-1 and V is TRBV9; D gene unclear. V dropped 0 bases and J dropped 5 bases, with 14 bases sitting between them. CDR3 length: 15 amino acids. In germline, CDR1 is SGDLS, CDR2 YYNGEE. CDR3 amino acids: CASSVEGILGTEAFF. DNA for the CDR3: TGTGCCAGCAGCGTAGAGGGCATCTTGGGTACTGAAGCTTTCTTT.